A single sample is the source of the 21 T cell receptor beta chains below, sequenced in a study of identical twins. TCRdb reprocessed the 5' RACE reads with MiXCR, giving one entry per CDR3 protein. The data show about 900,000 distinct CDR3 sequences, with over 9% seen just once and around 1.6% held by the top ten. The sample also formed part of further work on yellow fever vaccine responses in identical twins.

Sequenced input: PBMCs. The receptors come from a woman aged 18 to 35 in good health.

This clonotype was recorded a few times. V usage is TRBV5-5 and J usage is TRBJ1-1, with D hard to call. The CDR3 runs to 14 residues. Per the germline V gene, CDR1 is SGHKS and CDR2 is YYEKEE (reference sequence). Trimming stripped 2 bases from V and 1 base from J, with 9 bases between. The DNA of the CDR3 is TGTGCCAGCAGCTTCGCACAGCAGAACACTGAAGCTTTCTTT. This gives the protein CASSFAQQNTEAFF.

This clonotype was seen only once. The chain recombines TRBV5-1 with TRBJ1-2; the D is unclear. The germline V and J ends were trimmed by 0 bases and 4 bases, with 10 bases remaining between them. This CDR3 spans 14 amino acids. CDR1 is SGHRS, CDR2 YFSETQ, per germline. The CDR3 region has the DNA TGCGCCAGCAGCTTGGACGGGGTTCTCTATGGCTACACCTTC. Translating it yields CASSLDGVLYGYTF.

The chain combines TRBV6-1 with TRBJ2-5, with D perhaps matching TRBD1 (5 bases). This CDR3 has 13 amino acids. Germline V gene sequence: CDR1 MNHNS, CDR2 SASEGT. Between the trimmed V and J ends, which lost 4 bases and 3 bases, there was a span of 9 bases. CDR3 DNA sequence: TGTGCCAGCAGTGTGACAGTTAAAGAGACCCAGTACTTC. Encoded protein: CASSVTVKETQYF.

The V and J genes are TRBV29-1 and TRBJ2-7; D is possibly TRBD1 (8 bases). Trimming removed 5 bases at V and 7 bases at J, with 12 bases between. Germline V gene lookup returns CDR1 SQVTM and CDR2 ANQGSEA. The CDR3 sequence is 11 residues long. The CDR3: CSVPQGGEQYF. CDR3 DNA sequence: TGCAGCGTTCCACAGGGGGGGGAGCAGTACTTC.

The chain joins TRBV10-3 to TRBJ2-2; TRBD2 matches 7 bases. This CDR3 region has 13 residues. Losses at the gene ends were 10 bases for V and 5 bases for J; bases not matched to a gene: 7. Germline V CDR1 and CDR2: ENHRY, SYGVKD. Written as DNA, the CDR3 is TGTGCCACCTGGACTAGGAAAACCGGGGAGCTGTTTTTT. Protein product: CATWTRKTGELFF.

CDR3 residues: CASSPPGVRAGELFF. Written as DNA, the CDR3 is TGTGCCAGCAGCCCCCCAGGGGTAAGGGCCGGGGAGCTGTTTTTT. The chain couples TRBV5-6 to TRBJ2-2; TRBD1 might be the D (6 bases). Germline V gene sequence: CDR1 SGHDT, CDR2 YYEEEE. The V end lost 4 bases, the J end lost 6 bases, and 16 bases lay between the germline ends. The CDR3 runs 15 residues.

V and J are TRBV24-1 and TRBJ2-5; 12 bases agree with TRBD2. The germline V gene has CDR1 KGHDR and CDR2 SFDVKD. The V and J ends lost 4 bases and 5 bases, in that order; junction bases with no gene match: 7. This CDR3 comprises 16 residues. For the CDR3, the DNA is TGTGCCACCAGTGACTCTAGCGGGAGGGCCTCGGAGACCCAGTACTTC. Its translation: CATSDSSGRASETQYF.

The V call is TRBV20-1, the J call TRBJ2-5; no firm D call. The CDR3 consists of 15 residues. Trimming stripped 1 base from V and 4 bases from J, with 16 bases between. Germline assignment: CDR1 DFQATT and CDR2 SNEGSKA (reference sequence). The CDR3 sequence: CSARAVSFSGETQYF. As DNA, the CDR3 is TGCAGTGCTAGAGCAGTTTCCTTTTCGGGAGAGACCCAGTACTTC.

The chain uses TRBV20-1 and TRBJ2-1; TRBD2 matches 9 bases. Germline V gives CDR1 DFQATT, CDR2 SNEGSKA (reference sequence). V was pared by 3 bases and J by 7 bases, with 19 bases of the junction left unmatched. The CDR3 loop spans 18 amino acids. The CDR3 sequence is CSASPGHGGRALGNEQFF. CDR3 DNA sequence: TGCAGTGCTAGCCCGGGTCATGGCGGGAGGGCCTTGGGGAATGAGCAGTTCTTC.

The chain uses TRBV9 and TRBJ1-1; no clear D gene. Germline assignment: CDR1 SGDLS and CDR2 YYNGEE. The CDR3 has 15 amino acids. The ends were cut back, 0 bases at V and 4 bases at J, with 13 bases in the middle. The CDR3 DNA is TGTGCCAGCAGCGTAGCTCGAGATCTAATCACTGAAGCTTTCTTT. It yields the protein CASSVARDLITEAFF.

This clonotype was detected only a few times. The V gene is TRBV5-1, the J gene TRBJ2-7; D might be TRBD1 (5 bases). The ends were cut back, 0 bases at V and 4 bases at J, with 11 bases in the middle. Germline V CDR1 and CDR2: SGHRS, YFSETQ. The CDR3 runs to 14 residues. CDR3 in DNA: TGCGCCAGCAGCTTGGCTGGGGCGAATTACGAGCAGTACTTC. This gives the protein CASSLAGANYEQYF.

Ten or more counts support this clonotype. The V and J genes are TRBV10-3 and TRBJ2-7, with TRBD1 matching over 7 bases. The V segment lost 5 bases and the J segment 7 bases; nucleotides outside the gene matches: 11. The CDR3 totals 14 residues. Germline values: CDR1 ENHRY, CDR2 SYGVKD. CDR3 in amino acids: CAISSGTVSGEQYV. In nucleotides, the CDR3 is TGTGCCATCAGTTCGGGGACAGTCAGTGGGGAGCAGTACGTC.

This clonotype was found a few times. The genes are TRBV5-1 and TRBJ1-1; D not resolved. V lost 5 bases, J lost 1 base, and 9 bases lay in between. Germline lookup yields CDR1 SGHRS and CDR2 YFSETQ. CDR3 length: 13 residues. The CDR3 loop reads CASRNTENTEAFF. In DNA form, the CDR3 reads TGCGCCAGCAGGAACACAGAGAACACTGAAGCTTTCTTT.

The chain uses TRBV12-3 or TRBV12-4 and TRBJ1-5; no reliable D call. The CDR3 sequence is 15 residues long. V lost 2 bases and J 7 bases, leaving 15 bases between the germline ends. CDR3 loop: CASSLTAGYAQPQHF. CDR3 bases: TGTGCCAGCAGTTTAACCGCGGGATACGCGCAGCCCCAGCATTTT.

This clonotype has only a few counts. The V call is TRBV5-1, the J call TRBJ2-3, with a weak D call TRBD2 (6 bases). Germline assignment: CDR1 SGHRS and CDR2 YFSETQ. V lost 2 bases to trimming and J lost 0 bases, with 16 bases between them. The CDR3 loop spans 17 amino acids. The CDR3 here is CASSLLGTATSTDTQYF. The CDR3 DNA follows: TGCGCCAGCAGCTTATTAGGGACTGCAACTAGCACAGATACGCAGTATTTT.

The rearrangement joins TRBV6-1 to TRBJ1-2; D uncertain. CDR1 MNHNS and CDR2 SASEGT come from the germline V gene. The CDR3 spans 12 residues. The V gene lost 1 base and the J gene lost 7 bases, with 7 bases spanning the gap. The CDR3 spells CASSEDLGGYTF. CDR3 coding DNA: TGTGCCAGCAGTGAAGATCTAGGTGGCTACACCTTC.

This clonotype was seen at least ten times. The rearrangement links TRBV5-1 to TRBJ2-1, with D perhaps TRBD1 (6 bases). In germline, CDR1 is SGHRS, CDR2 YFSETQ. The CDR3 is made up of 14 amino acids. Trimming shortened V by 0 bases and J by 7 bases, and 11 bases separated the two germline ends. CDR3 residues: CASSLEGGRNEQFF. CDR3 DNA sequence: TGCGCCAGCAGCTTGGAAGGGGGACGGAATGAGCAGTTCTTC.

In its sample, this clonotype was seen a few times. The chain joins TRBV7-2 to TRBJ2-1, with 8 bases identical to TRBD2. With V trimmed by 5 bases and J by 1 base, 7 bases remained unmatched. Germline V gene sequence: CDR1 SGHTA, CDR2 FQGNSA. The CDR3 extends over 16 amino acids. The CDR3 reads CASSAGSGGSYNEQFF. The CDR3 DNA is TGTGCCAGCAGCGCCGGCAGCGGGGGATCCTACAATGAGCAGTTCTTC. Combining the CDR3 with reference TRBV7-2 and TRBJ2-1 gives the whole variable domain GAGVSQSPSNKVTEKGKDVELRCDPISGHTALYWYRQSLGQGLEFLIYFQGNSAPDKSGLPSDRFSAERTGGSVSTLTIQRTQQEDSAVYLCASSAGSGGSYNEQFFGPGTRLTVL.

This clonotype turned up a few times. The V call is TRBV15, the J call TRBJ2-5; D gene uncertain. Per germline, CDR1 LNHNV and CDR2 YYDKDF (reference sequence). The V end lost 5 bases, the J end lost 5 bases, and 15 bases lay between the germline ends. There are 14 residues in the CDR3. The CDR3 DNA reads as TGTGCCACCAGCTTTCATACGGGTCCCGAGACCCAGTACTTC. Its protein product is CATSFHTGPETQYF. Together with reference TRBV15 and TRBJ2-5, the CDR3 gives the full variable domain: DAMVIQNPRYQVTQFGKPVTLSCSQTLNHNVMYWYQQKSSQAPKLLFHYYDKDFNNEADTPDNFQSRRPNTSFCFLDIRSPGLGDTAMYLCATSFHTGPETQYFGPGTRLLVL.

The rearrangement joins TRBV7-7 to TRBJ2-7; TRBD2 matches at 8 bases. V was clipped by 5 bases and J by 1 base; unmatched bases: 7. There are 15 residues in the CDR3. The germline CDR1 and CDR2 sequences are SSHAT and FNYEAQ (reference sequence). CDR3 coding DNA: TGTGCCAGCAGCGGGGGCGGGAGGAGGTCCTACGAGCAGTACTTC. This gives the protein CASSGGGRRSYEQYF.

This clonotype turned up a few times. V gene TRBV11-2 combines with J gene TRBJ2-7; 7 bases map to TRBD1. With V trimmed by 2 bases and J by 2 bases, 3 bases remained unmatched. Germline loops: CDR1 SGHAT, CDR2 FQNNGV. The CDR3 runs 14 residues. As DNA, the CDR3 is TGTGCCAGCAGCTTACCGGGACAGCCCTACGAGCAGTACGTC. Amino acid sequence: CASSLPGQPYEQYV.